This paragraph reports one T cell receptor beta chain. Antigen unknown. The data were obtained in a study of cytomegalovirus exposure and HLA in healthy donors. Study-level background: About 83 million unique TCRs from HLA-typed donors made up an early data release.

The PCR made use of 60 Vbeta and 13 Jbeta primers. Sequencing used immunoSEQ multiplex PCR; TCRdb keeps in-frame clones, though not all of them. The table has some 110,000 clones, roughly a tenth seen once. Regarding the study as a whole: Presence/absence analyses assumed roughly uniform sequencing depth across donors, which may not hold.

The CDR3 has 15 amino acids. The germline V and J ends were trimmed by 4 bases and 10 bases, with 18 bases remaining between them. The germline V gene has CDR1 SGHKS and CDR2 YYEKEE (reference sequence). Material for sequencing was PBMCs. The chain links TRBV5-5 to TRBJ1-6; perhaps TRBD1 as D (6 bases). This TCR came from a young man in good health and CMV-seronegative. CDR3 nucleotide sequence: TGTGCCAGCAGCGGGACAATTGGATTGGGCTCACCCCTCCACTTT. Protein: CASSGTIGLGSPLHF.